This T cell receptor beta chain was recovered during a study of sequential checkpoint blockade in melanoma. Treatment described: randomized to nivolumab then ipilimumab (arm A) or the reverse (arm B). Germline CDR1 reads SNHLY; CDR2 reads FYNNEI. V shed 2 bases and J 4 bases; nucleotides not matched to a gene: 4. The CDR3 length is 15 residues. TCRdb keeps only in-frame clones here, not all; method: immunoSEQ multiplex PCR. The table lists some 20,000 clones, about four fifths of them singletons. This receptor was obtained from a human donor with melanoma. The sample was CD8+ T cells sorted from blood (inferred from file names), taken from a patient given nivolumab and ipilimumab in sequence. The V gene is TRBV2, the J gene TRBJ2-1, with 8 bases that match TRBD1. CDR3 sequence reads: CASSESGQEYNEQFF. CDR3 DNA: TGTGCCAGCAGTGAATCGGGACAGGAGTACAATGAGCAGTTCTTC.